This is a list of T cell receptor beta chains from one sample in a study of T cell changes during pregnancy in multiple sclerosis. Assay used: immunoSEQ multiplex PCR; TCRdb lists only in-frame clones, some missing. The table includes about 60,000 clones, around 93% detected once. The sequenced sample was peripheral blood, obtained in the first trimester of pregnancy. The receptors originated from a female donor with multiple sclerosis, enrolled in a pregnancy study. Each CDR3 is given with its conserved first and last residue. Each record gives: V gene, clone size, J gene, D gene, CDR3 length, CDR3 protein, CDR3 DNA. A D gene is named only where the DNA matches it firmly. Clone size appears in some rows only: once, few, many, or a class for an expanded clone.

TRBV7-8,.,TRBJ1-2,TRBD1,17,CASSSPQDRGRVYGYTF,TGTGCCAGCAGCTCCCCCCAGGACAGGGGGCGAGTCTATGGCTACACCTTC
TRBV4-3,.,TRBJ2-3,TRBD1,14,CASSQRQGTDTQYF,TGCGCCAGCAGCCAAAGACAGGGAACAGATACGCAGTATTTT
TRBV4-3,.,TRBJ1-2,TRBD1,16,CASSQDTGQGNYGYTF,TGCGCCAGCAGCCAAGATACGGGACAGGGAAACTATGGCTACACCTTC
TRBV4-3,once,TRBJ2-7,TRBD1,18,CASSQGQRPGGGWYEQYF,TGCGCCAGCAGCCAAGGGCAGCGTCCAGGGGGCGGATGGTACGAGCAGTACTTC
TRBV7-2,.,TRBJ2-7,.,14,CASSLGPGNYEQYF,TGTGCCAGCAGCTTAGGTCCAGGGAACTACGAGCAGTACTTC
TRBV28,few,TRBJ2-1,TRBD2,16,CASSEAGDGSYNEQFF,TGTGCCAGCAGCGAGGCGGGAGATGGATCCTACAATGAGCAGTTCTTC
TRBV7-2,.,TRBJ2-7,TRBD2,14,CASRPAGGAYEQYF,TGTGCCAGCAGACCAGCGGGGGGGGCTTACGAGCAGTACTTC
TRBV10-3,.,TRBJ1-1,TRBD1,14,CAIRGTGDATEAFF,TGTGCCATCAGAGGGACAGGGGACGCCACTGAAGCTTTCTTT
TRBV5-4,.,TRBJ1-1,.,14,CASSHDRQNTEAFF,TGTGCCAGCAGCCACGACAGACAGAACACTGAAGCTTTCTTT
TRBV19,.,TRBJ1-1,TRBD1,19,CASSSGVGTVGFWGTEAFF,TGTGCCAGTAGTTCCGGGGTGGGGACAGTCGGTTTTTGGGGCACTGAAGCTTTCTTT
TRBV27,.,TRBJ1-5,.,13,CASSFRGRQPQHF,TGTGCCAGCAGTTTCCGGGGGAGGCAGCCCCAGCATTTT
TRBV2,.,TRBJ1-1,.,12,CASSEVGVEAFF,TGTGCCAGCAGTGAAGTAGGGGTTGAAGCTTTCTTT
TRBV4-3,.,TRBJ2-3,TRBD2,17,CASSQESSGITGDTQYF,TGCGCCAGCAGCCAAGAGTCTAGCGGGATAACCGGAGATACGCAGTATTTT
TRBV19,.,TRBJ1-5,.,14,CASSMRDSNQPQHF,TGTGCCAGTAGTATGAGGGATAGCAATCAGCCCCAGCATTTT
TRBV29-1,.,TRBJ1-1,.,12,CSVDQGSTEAFF,TGCAGCGTTGATCAGGGTTCTACTGAAGCTTTCTTT
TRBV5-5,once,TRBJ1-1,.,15,CASSLEPDYDLEAFF,TGTGCCAGCAGCTTAGAACCCGACTACGACCTAGAAGCTTTCTTT
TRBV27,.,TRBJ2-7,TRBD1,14,CASSRDSSIYEQYF,TGTGCCAGCAGTAGGGACAGTTCCATCTACGAGCAGTACTTC
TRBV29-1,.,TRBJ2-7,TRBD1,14,CSVVRTGGSYEQYF,TGCAGCGTTGTCCGGACAGGGGGGTCCTACGAGCAGTACTTC
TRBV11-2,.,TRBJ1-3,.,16,CASSLITQGYGNTIYF,TGTGCCAGCAGCTTGATTACTCAGGGTTATGGAAACACCATATATTTT
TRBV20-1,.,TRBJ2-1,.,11,CSAPTVITQFF,TGCAGTGCCCCGACTGTTATAACGCAGTTCTTC
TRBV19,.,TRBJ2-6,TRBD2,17,CASSNGGRAAGANVLTF,TGTGCCAGTAGTAACGGCGGGAGGGCCGCCGGGGCCAACGTCCTGACTTTC
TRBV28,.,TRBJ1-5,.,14,CASNLGGFNQPQHF,TGTGCCAGCAACCTAGGCGGTTTCAATCAGCCCCAGCATTTT
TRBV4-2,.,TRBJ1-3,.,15,CASSQDRLSGNTIYF,TGTGCCAGCAGCCAAGACCGACTCTCTGGAAACACCATATATTTT
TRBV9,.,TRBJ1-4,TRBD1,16,CASSARGTGGSEKLFF,TGTGCCAGCAGCGCCAGAGGGACAGGGGGCTCGGAAAAACTGTTTTTT
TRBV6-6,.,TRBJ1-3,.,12,CASRGPGNTIYF,TGTGCCAGCAGGGGGCCTGGAAACACCATATATTTT
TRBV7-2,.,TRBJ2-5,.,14,CASSLVGGQETQYF,TGTGCCAGCAGCTTAGTGGGAGGCCAAGAGACCCAGTACTTC
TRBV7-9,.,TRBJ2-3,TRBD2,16,CASSSTSGSTTDTQYF,TGTGCCAGCAGCTCAACTAGCGGGAGTACCACAGATACGCAGTATTTT
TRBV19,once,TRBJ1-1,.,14,CATSDPPIAPEAFF,TGTGCCACAAGCGACCCTCCGATTGCGCCTGAAGCTTTCTTT
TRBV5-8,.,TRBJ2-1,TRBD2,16,CASKRAGGRRRNEQFF,TGTGCCAGCAAAAGGGCGGGAGGACGACGGAGGAATGAGCAGTTCTTC
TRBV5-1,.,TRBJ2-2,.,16,CASSLDGGASTGELFF,TGCGCCAGCAGCTTGGATGGGGGCGCCAGCACCGGGGAGCTGTTTTTT
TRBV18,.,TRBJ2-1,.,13,CASSHDRGNEQFF,TGTGCCAGCTCACACGATCGAGGGAATGAGCAGTTCTTC
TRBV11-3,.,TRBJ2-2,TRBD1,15,CASSRRTGSTGELFF,TGTGCCAGCAGCCGTAGGACAGGCAGTACCGGGGAGCTGTTTTTT
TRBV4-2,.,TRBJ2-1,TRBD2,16,CASSQDGGRLNNEQFF,TGTGCCAGCAGCCAAGACGGCGGGAGGTTGAACAATGAGCAGTTCTTC
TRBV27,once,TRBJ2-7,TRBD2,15,CASSFFGAGKYEQYF,TGTGCCAGCAGTTTCTTTGGAGCGGGAAAGTACGAGCAGTACTTC
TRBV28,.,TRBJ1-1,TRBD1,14,CASSRDRRNTEAFF,TGTGCCAGCAGTAGGGACAGGAGGAACACTGAAGCTTTCTTT
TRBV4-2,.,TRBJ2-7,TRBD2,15,CASSQGLAGDPEQYF,TGTGCCAGCAGCCAAGGACTAGCGGGAGACCCCGAGCAGTACTTC
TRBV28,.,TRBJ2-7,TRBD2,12,CASSLIGTSLFF,TGTGCCAGCAGTTTAATTGGGACTAGTCTTTTCTTC
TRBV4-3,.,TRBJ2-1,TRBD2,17,CASSQEGVSGVRNEQFF,TGCGCCAGCAGCCAAGAGGGGGTTAGCGGGGTTAGGAATGAGCAGTTCTTC
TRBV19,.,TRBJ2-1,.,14,CASSNRANSDEQFF,TGTGCCAGTAGTAACAGGGCTAACTCGGATGAGCAGTTCTTC